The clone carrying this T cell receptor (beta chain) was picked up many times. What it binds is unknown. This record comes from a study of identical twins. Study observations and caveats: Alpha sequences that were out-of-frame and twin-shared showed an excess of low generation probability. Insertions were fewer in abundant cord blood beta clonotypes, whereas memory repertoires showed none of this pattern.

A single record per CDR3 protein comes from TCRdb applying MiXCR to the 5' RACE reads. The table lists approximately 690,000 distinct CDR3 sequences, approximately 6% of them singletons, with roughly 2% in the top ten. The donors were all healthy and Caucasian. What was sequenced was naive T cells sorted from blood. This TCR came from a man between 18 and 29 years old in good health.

This CDR3 is CASSVTSVYNEQFF. The CDR3 region has the DNA TGTGCCAGCAGCGTGACTAGCGTCTACAATGAGCAGTTCTTC. The rearrangement links TRBV7-2 to TRBJ2-1; 8 nucleotides agree with TRBD2. Germline V gives CDR1 SGHTA, CDR2 FQGNSA. The CDR3 extends over 14 amino acids. With V trimmed by 5 bases and J by 3 bases, 3 bases remained unmatched.